Shown below are 5 T cell receptor beta chains from a single sample sequenced in a study of lymphopenia after photon versus proton radiotherapy. Profiling relied on immunoSEQ multiplex PCR, and the TCRdb table lists in-frame clones only, not all of them. The sample contains tens of thousands of clones, approximately 87% of which appear only once. The material was peripheral blood, obtained from a patient treated with proton-based radiotherapy. These receptors were taken from a woman aged 55-70 years with cholangiocarcinoma. Some clones in this sample may be carry-over from other donors' samples.

The V call is TRBV6-5, the J call TRBJ1-5; 7 bases match TRBD1. Germline loops: CDR1 MNHEY, CDR2 SVGAGI. V shed 4 bases and J 6 bases; nucleotides not matched to a gene: 6. This CDR3 region has 14 residues. The CDR3 DNA is TGTGCCAGCAGTTCGGGACAGCCCTTTCAGCCCCAGCATTTT. Its translation: CASSSGQPFQPQHF.

The rearrangement links TRBV7-9 to TRBJ2-7, with D tentatively TRBD1 (5 bases). V was cut by 1 base and J by 1 base, with 8 bases left in between. The CDR3 is 14 amino acids. Germline CDR1 is SEHNR and CDR2 is FQNEAQ (reference sequence). CDR3 sequence: CASSLVQGSYEQYF. For the CDR3, the DNA is TGTGCCAGCAGCTTAGTCCAGGGTTCCTACGAGCAGTACTTC.

This chain connects TRBV10-1 to TRBJ1-1, with D hard to call. The germline V gene encodes CDR1 WNHNN and CDR2 SYGVQD (reference sequence). The CDR3 is made up of 13 amino acids. V was cut by 2 bases and J by 1 base, with 5 bases left in between. The DNA of the CDR3 is TGCGCCAGCAGTGAGGGTTGGAACACTGAAGCTTTCTTT. Its protein product is CASSEGWNTEAFF.

CDR3 in amino acids: CASSLLGSGSDTQYF. CDR3 coding DNA: TGCGCCAGCAGCCTTTTGGGTTCAGGGTCAGATACGCAGTATTTT. This chain connects TRBV4-3 to TRBJ2-3, with D maybe TRBD1 (5 bases). This CDR3 spans 15 amino acids. The V gene's germline CDR1 is LGHNA and CDR2 YSLEER. V was pared by 4 bases and J by 4 bases, with 15 bases between.

The chain employs TRBV6-5 and TRBJ1-2; 9 positions match TRBD1. Per germline, CDR1 MNHEY and CDR2 SVGAGI. CDR3 length: 15 residues. Trimming removed 6 bases from V and 2 bases from J; junction bases left unmatched: 7. The CDR3 bases are TGTGCCAGCAGCGAGACAGGGGGGAGCAACTATGGCTACACCTTC. It yields the protein CASSETGGSNYGYTF.